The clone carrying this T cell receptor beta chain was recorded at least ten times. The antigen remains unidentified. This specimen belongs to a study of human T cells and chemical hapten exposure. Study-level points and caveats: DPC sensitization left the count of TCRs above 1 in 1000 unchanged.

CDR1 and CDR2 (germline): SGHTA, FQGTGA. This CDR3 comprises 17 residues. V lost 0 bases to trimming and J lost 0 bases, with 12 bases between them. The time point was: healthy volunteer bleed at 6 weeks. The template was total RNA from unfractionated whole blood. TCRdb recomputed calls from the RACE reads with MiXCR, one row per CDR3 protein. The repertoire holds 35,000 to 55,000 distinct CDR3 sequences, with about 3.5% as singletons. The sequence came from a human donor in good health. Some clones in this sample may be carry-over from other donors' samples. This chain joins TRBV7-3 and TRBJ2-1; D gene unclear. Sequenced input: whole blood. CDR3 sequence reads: CASSLTSSGRSYNEQFF. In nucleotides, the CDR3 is TGTGCCAGCAGCTTAACAAGTTCCGGCCGCTCCTACAATGAGCAGTTCTTC.